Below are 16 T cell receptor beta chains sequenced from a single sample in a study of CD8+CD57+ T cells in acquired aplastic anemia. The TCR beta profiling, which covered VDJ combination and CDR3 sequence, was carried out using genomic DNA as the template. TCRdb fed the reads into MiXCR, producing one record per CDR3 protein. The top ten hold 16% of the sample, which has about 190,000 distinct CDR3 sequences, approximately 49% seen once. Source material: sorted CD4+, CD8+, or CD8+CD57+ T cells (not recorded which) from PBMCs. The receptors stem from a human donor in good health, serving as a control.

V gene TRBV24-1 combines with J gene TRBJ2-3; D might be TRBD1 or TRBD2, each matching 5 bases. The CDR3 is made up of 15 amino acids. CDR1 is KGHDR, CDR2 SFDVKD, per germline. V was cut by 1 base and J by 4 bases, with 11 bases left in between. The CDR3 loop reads CATSDLPGASDTQYF. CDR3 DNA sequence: TGTGCCACCAGTGATTTACCCGGGGCATCAGATACGCAGTATTTT.

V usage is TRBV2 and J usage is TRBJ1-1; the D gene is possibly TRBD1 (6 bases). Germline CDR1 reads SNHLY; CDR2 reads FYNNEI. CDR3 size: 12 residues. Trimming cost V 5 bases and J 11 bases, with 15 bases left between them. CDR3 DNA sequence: TGTGCCAGCAGTCCCGAACAGGGTGGGGCTTTCTTT. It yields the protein CASSPEQGGAFF.

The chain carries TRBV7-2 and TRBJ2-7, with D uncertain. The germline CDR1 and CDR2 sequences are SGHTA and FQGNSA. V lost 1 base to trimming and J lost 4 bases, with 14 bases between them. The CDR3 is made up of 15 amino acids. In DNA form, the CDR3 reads TGTGCCAGCAGCTTAGTGGGGTCCGCGAGTTACGAGCAGTACTTC. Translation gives CASSLVGSASYEQYF.

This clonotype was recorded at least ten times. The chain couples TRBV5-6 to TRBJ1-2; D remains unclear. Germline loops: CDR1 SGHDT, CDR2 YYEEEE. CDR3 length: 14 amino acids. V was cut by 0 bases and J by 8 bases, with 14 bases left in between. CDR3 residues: CASSLVPNEAGYTF. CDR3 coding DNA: TGTGCCAGCAGCTTGGTACCGAATGAAGCCGGCTACACCTTC. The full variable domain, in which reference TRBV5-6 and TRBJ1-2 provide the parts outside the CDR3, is DAGVTQSPTHLIKTRGQQVTLRCSPKSGHDTVSWYQQALGQGPQFIFQYYEEEERQRGNFPDRFSGHQFPNYSSELNVNALLLGDSALYLCASSLVPNEAGYTFGSGTRLTVV.

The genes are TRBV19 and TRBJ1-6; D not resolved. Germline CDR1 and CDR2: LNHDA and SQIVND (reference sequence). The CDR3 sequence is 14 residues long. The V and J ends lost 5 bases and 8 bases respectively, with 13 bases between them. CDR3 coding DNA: TGTGCCAGTAGTTTTCAACAGAAGTATTCACCCCTCCACTTT. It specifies CASSFQQKYSPLHF. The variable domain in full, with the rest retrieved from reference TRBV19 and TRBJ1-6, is DGGITQSPKYLFRKEGQNVTLSCEQNLNHDAMYWYRQDPGQGLRLIYYSQIVNDFQKGDIAEGYSVSREKKESFPLTVTSAQKNPTAFYLCASSFQQKYSPLHFGNGTRLTVT.

For the CDR3, the DNA is TGTGCCACCAGTGATCCTAGCGGGGGCAATGAGCAGTTCTTC. Translation gives CATSDPSGGNEQFF. The chain is built from TRBV24-1 and TRBJ2-1; 10 positions agree with TRBD2. V was pared by 3 bases and J by 6 bases, with 1 base of the junction left unmatched. This CDR3 contains 14 residues. The germline gives CDR1 KGHDR, CDR2 SFDVKD.

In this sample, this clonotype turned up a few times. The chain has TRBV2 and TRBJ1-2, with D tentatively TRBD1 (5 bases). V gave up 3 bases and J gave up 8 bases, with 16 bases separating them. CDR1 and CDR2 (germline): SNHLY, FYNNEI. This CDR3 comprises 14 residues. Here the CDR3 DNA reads TGTGCCAGCAGTGACGACAGCAAGGTCGGGGGCTACACCTTC. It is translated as CASSDDSKVGGYTF.

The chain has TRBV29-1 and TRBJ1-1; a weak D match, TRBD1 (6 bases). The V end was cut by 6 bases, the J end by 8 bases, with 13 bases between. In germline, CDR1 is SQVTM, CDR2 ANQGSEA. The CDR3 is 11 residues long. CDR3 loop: CSVARTEEAFF. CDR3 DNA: TGCAGCGTGGCCCGGACAGAAGAAGCTTTCTTT.

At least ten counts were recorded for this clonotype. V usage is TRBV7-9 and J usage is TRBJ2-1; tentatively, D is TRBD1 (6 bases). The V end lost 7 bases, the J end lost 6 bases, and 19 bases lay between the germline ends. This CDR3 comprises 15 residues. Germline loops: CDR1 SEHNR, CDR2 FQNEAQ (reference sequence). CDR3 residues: CASTNWGQAGNEQFF. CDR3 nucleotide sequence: TGTGCCAGCACCAATTGGGGGCAGGCGGGCAATGAGCAGTTCTTC.

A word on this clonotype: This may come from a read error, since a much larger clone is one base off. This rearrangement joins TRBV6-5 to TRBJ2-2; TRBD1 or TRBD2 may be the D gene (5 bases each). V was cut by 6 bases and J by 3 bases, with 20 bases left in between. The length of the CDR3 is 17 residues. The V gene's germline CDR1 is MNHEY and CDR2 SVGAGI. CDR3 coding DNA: TGTGCCAGCAGGCCCGCATGGGGACGGACCGACACCGGGGAGCTGTTTTTT. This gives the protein CASRPAWGRTDTGELFF.

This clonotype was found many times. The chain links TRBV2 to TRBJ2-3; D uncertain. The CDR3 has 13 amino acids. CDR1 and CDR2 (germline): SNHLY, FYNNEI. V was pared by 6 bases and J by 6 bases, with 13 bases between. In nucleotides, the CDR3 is TGTGCCAGCAGGTGGAACGAGCAGGATACGCAGTATTTT. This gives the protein CASRWNEQDTQYF. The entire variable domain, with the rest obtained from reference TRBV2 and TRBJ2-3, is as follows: EPEVTQTPSHQVTQMGQEVILRCVPISNHLYFYWYRQILGQKVEFLVSFYNNEISEKSEIFDDQFSVERPDGSNFTLKIRSTKLEDSAMYFCASRWNEQDTQYFGPGTRLTVL.

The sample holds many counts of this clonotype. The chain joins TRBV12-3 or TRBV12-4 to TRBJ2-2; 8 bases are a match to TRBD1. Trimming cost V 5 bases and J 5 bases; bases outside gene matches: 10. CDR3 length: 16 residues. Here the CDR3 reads CASSPSGQGRTGELFF. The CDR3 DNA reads TGTGCCAGCAGTCCCTCTGGACAGGGTAGGACCGGGGAGCTGTTTTTT.

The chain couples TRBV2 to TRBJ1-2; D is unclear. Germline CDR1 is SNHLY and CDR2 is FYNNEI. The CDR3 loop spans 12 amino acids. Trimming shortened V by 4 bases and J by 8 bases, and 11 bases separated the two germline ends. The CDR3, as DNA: TGTGCCAGCAGTGTTATGGAATCCGGCTACACCTTC. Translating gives CASSVMESGYTF.

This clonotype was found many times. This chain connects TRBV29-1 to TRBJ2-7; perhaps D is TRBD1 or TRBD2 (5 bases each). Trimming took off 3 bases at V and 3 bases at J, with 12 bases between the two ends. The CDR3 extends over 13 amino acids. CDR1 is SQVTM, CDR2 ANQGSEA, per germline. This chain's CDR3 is CSVEGVGDYEQYF. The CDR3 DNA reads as TGCAGCGTTGAGGGCGTGGGGGACTACGAGCAGTACTTC.

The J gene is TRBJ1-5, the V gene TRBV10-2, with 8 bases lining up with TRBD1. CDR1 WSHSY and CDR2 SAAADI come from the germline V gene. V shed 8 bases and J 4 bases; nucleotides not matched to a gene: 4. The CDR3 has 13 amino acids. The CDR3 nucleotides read TGCGCCAGCCAGGACAGGGAGAATCAGCCCCAGCATTTT. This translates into CASQDRENQPQHF.

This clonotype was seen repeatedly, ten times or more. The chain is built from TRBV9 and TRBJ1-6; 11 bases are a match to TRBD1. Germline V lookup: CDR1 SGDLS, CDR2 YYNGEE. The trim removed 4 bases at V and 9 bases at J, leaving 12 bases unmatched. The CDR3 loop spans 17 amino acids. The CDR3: CASSLASGQGDPSPLHF. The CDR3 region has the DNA TGTGCCAGCAGCCTAGCCTCGGGACAGGGGGATCCTTCACCCCTCCACTTT.